These 3 T cell receptor beta chains were sequenced from one sample in a study of blood T cell repertoires in COVID-19. Here immunoSEQ multiplex PCR was the method, and the copy in TCRdb shows in-frame clones only, minus some. Of 75,000 to 100,000 clones in the sample, 86% are singletons; the top ten hold around 20%. Source material: peripheral blood. Receptors originate from a woman older than 75 with acute or convalescent COVID-19.

The chain employs TRBV20-1 and TRBJ2-1, with D possibly TRBD1 on 6 matching bases. The germline V gene has CDR1 DFQATT and CDR2 SNEGSKA (reference sequence). The CDR3 has 13 amino acids. The V gene lost 3 bases and the J gene lost 10 bases, with 16 bases spanning the gap. The CDR3 loop is CSASTSGVAEQFF. CDR3 DNA sequence: TGCAGTGCTAGTACCTCAGGGGTAGCGGAGCAGTTCTTC.

The rearrangement uses TRBV5-8 and TRBJ1-2, with 10 bases lining up with TRBD1. Trimming cost V 2 bases and J 4 bases; bases outside gene matches: 2. CDR1 and CDR2 (germline): SGHTS, YDEGEE. This CDR3 is built from 14 residues. The CDR3 DNA reads TGTGCCAGCAGCTTCCGGACAGGGGGCTATGGCTACACCTTC. Its protein is CASSFRTGGYGYTF.

This chain links TRBV5-1 with TRBJ2-2; D gene ambiguous. There are 16 residues in the CDR3. Deletions cut 0 bases from V and 4 bases from J, with 13 bases between. Germline V gene data show CDR1 as SGHRS and CDR2 as YFSETQ. The CDR3 region is CASSLVRQTRTGELFF. As DNA, the CDR3 is TGCGCCAGCAGCTTGGTTCGCCAGACTCGCACCGGGGAGCTGTTTTTT. Full variable domain (rest looked up from reference TRBV5-1 and TRBJ2-2): KAGVTQTPRYLIKTRGQQVTLSCSPISGHRSVSWYQQTPGQGLQFLFEYFSETQRNKGNFPGRFSGRQFSNSRSEMNVSTLELGDSALYLCASSLVRQTRTGELFFGEGSRLTVL.